These 27 T cell receptor beta chains were all obtained from the same sample, sequenced in a study of tumor-infiltrating lymphocytes in primary liver carcinoma. It was unsorted whole blood that yielded blood RNA, and germline DNA was also extracted. Making TCR beta cDNA involved approximately 0.5 ug total RNA and a constant-region primer. Three nested multiplex PCR rounds, a slightly modified ARM-PCR method, built the TCR beta libraries. PCR rounds one and two used TRBV1-TRBV30 forward primers with a C-beta reverse primer for approximately 10 cycles each. TCRdb re-analysed the multiplex PCR reads in MiXCR, keeping a single row per CDR3 protein. The table lists around 210,000 distinct CDR3 sequences, 65% of them singletons, with 6% to 8.5% in the top ten. The material sequenced was peripheral blood. All receptors come from a woman in her sixties with primary liver carcinoma and hepatitis B virus infection.

In regard to this clonotype: Since a much larger clone is just one base distant, this may be a read error. The chain has TRBV6-5 and TRBJ2-7; 8 positions match TRBD2. V was pared by 4 bases and J by 3 bases, with 5 bases of the junction left unmatched. Per the germline V gene, CDR1 is MNHEY and CDR2 is SVGAGI. There are 14 residues in the CDR3. DNA for the CDR3: TGTGCCAGCAGTTCCCCGGGACTAGTCTACGAGCAGTACTTC. Translating gives CASSSPGLVYEQYF.

This clonotype was counted between two and nine times. The rearrangement links TRBV7-8 to TRBJ2-7; 8 bases map to TRBD1. CDR1 is SGHVS and CDR2 is FQNEAQ in the germline V gene. J was trimmed by 1 base and V by 4 bases; bases with no gene match: 6. CDR3 length: 15 amino acids. The CDR3 nucleotides are TGTGCCAGCAGCTGGCTCGGGACAGGTTCCTACGAGCAGTACTTC. As protein: CASSWLGTGSYEQYF.

This clonotype showed up many times. V usage is TRBV11-2 and J usage is TRBJ2-7; no clear D gene. Germline lookup yields CDR1 SGHAT and CDR2 FQNNGV. V shed 4 bases and J shed 2 bases, with 0 bases lying between them. The CDR3 totals 10 residues. This CDR3 reads CASSSYEQYF. For the CDR3, the DNA is TGTGCCAGCAGCTCCTACGAGCAGTACTTC.

This clonotype was seen at least ten times. The rearrangement uses TRBV29-1 and TRBJ2-1, with no clear D. There are 12 residues in the CDR3. The germline gives CDR1 SQVTM, CDR2 ANQGSEA. V was pared by 6 bases and J by 5 bases, with 11 bases between. CDR3 in amino acids: CSVSGPNNEQFF. The CDR3 DNA reads as TGCAGCGTATCCGGGCCAAACAATGAGCAGTTCTTC.

The chain recombines TRBV11-2 with TRBJ2-5; D is unresolved. Germline CDR1 reads SGHAT; CDR2 reads FQNNGV. V was trimmed by 1 base and J by 5 bases, leaving 8 bases between them. The length of the CDR3 is 13 residues. The DNA for the CDR3 is TGTGCCAGCAGCTTAGGGACGTGGGAGACCCAGTACTTC. Amino acids: CASSLGTWETQYF.

On this clonotype itself: Lacking the conserved final phenylalanine or tryptophan, this CDR3 likely reflects a read error. The DNA is left out, because the CDR3 cannot be placed on it with certainty; the CDR3 is given as TCRdb lists it. The rearrangement links TRBV29-1 to TRBJ1-2. Including both end residues, the CDR3 is 10 amino acids long. Germline V lookup: CDR1 SQVTM, CDR2 ANQGSEA. The CDR3 spells CSVADYGNTI.

V and J are TRBV7-8 and TRBJ2-5; D uncertain. From germline, CDR1 is SGHVS and CDR2 FQNEAQ. CDR3 length equals 13 residues. V lost 5 bases and J 4 bases, leaving 11 bases between the germline ends. CDR3 nucleotide sequence: TGTGCCAGCAGCCGCAGGCTAAGAGAGACCCAGTACTTC. Translating gives CASSRRLRETQYF.

This chain links TRBV6-2 or TRBV6-3 with TRBJ1-2; D not resolved. This CDR3 is 12 amino acids long. V dropped 6 bases and J dropped 7 bases, with 12 bases sitting between them. CDR1 MNHEY and CDR2 SVGEGT come from the germline V gene. CDR3 nucleotide sequence: TGTGCCAGCAGCCCCGAGGTACGTGGCTACACCTTC. Protein sequence: CASSPEVRGYTF.

This clonotype came up many times. V is TRBV11-3 and J is TRBJ2-1; D is undetermined. This CDR3 has 13 residues. V was clipped by 5 bases and J by 10 bases, with 15 bases between them. CDR1 and CDR2 from the germline V gene are SGHNT and YENEEA. CDR3: CASSPKGIGEQFF. The CDR3 DNA follows: TGTGCCAGCAGCCCGAAAGGAATCGGGGAGCAGTTCTTC. The whole variable domain, remainder taken from reference TRBV11-3 and TRBJ2-1, is EAGVVQSPRYKIIEKKQPVAFWCNPISGHNTLYWYLQNLGQGPELLIRYENEEAVDDSQLPKDRFSAERLKGVDSTLKIQPAELGDSAVYLCASSPKGIGEQFFGPGTRLTVL.

Regarding this clonotype: The final CDR3 position lacks the conserved phenylalanine or tryptophan, pointing to a likely read error. The V and J genes are TRBV4-2 and TRBJ1-6, with D possibly matching TRBD1 (6 bases). CDR3 size: 16 residues. Germline CDR1 is LGHNA and CDR2 is YNFKEQ. The CDR3 nucleotides are TGTGCCAGCAGTCAAGATATAACAGGGTTGAATTCACCCCTCCACATT. Its translation: CASSQDITGLNSPLHI.

In nucleotides, the CDR3 is TGCAGCGCTACCGGGCTCTGTGGGTCAGGCTACACCTTC. It is translated as CSATGLCGSGYTF. The V and J genes are TRBV29-1 and TRBJ1-2; D is unresolved. Trimming pared 7 bases from V and 8 bases from J, leaving 20 bases between. Germline CDR1 is SQVTM and CDR2 is ANQGSEA. This CDR3 spans 13 amino acids.

Remarks on this clonotype: It may be a read error: a sequence one base away is much more abundant. Written as DNA, the CDR3 is TGTGCCAGCAGTGCCGGGGGCACCTACGACCAGTACTTC. Its translation: CASSAGGTYDQYF. The chain joins TRBV12-3 or TRBV12-4 to TRBJ2-7; D could derive from TRBD1 or TRBD2 (6 bases each). The CDR3 totals 13 residues.

This clonotype appeared once. Since no conserved phenylalanine or tryptophan closes the CDR3, a read error is the likely cause. V and J are TRBV29-1 and TRBJ1-2; 12 bases line up with TRBD1. Germline lookup yields CDR1 SQVTM and CDR2 ANQGSEA. This CDR3 contains 14 residues. J lost 6 bases, V lost 8 bases, and 10 bases had no gene match. The CDR3 nucleotides read TGCAGCTGGGGACAGGGGGCGAATTCTCATGGCTACACCTCC. Encoded protein: CSWGQGANSHGYTS.

This clonotype was recorded only once. The chain combines TRBV30 with TRBJ1-6; tentative D call: TRBD1 (6 bases). Germline V gene data show CDR1 as GTSNPN and CDR2 as SVGIG (reference sequence). V lost 4 bases to trimming and J lost 8 bases, with 18 bases between them. There are 15 residues in the CDR3. The CDR3 here is CAWKWGGATDSPLHF. DNA of the CDR3: TGTGCCTGGAAGTGGGGGGGCGCGACTGATTCACCCCTCCACTTT.

Concerning this clonotype itself: An end of the junction differs from the germline gene, which may be a read error. The chain recombines TRBV11-2 with TRBJ2-7, with 10 bases that match TRBD2. The CDR3 sequence is 20 residues long. Germline V gene data show CDR1 as SGHAT and CDR2 as FQNNGV. CDR3 in amino acids: CASSLDVPGLASRNAHELYF. In nucleotides, the CDR3 is TGTGCCAGCAGCTTAGACGTCCCGGGACTAGCGTCTCGAAACGCCCACGAGCTGTACTTC.

Comment on this clonotype: A much larger clone lies one base from this, so it may be a read error. The chain employs TRBV4-1 and TRBJ1-5; unclear D gene. Trimming took off 3 bases at V and 3 bases at J, with 12 bases between the two ends. The CDR3 has 15 amino acids. Germline values: CDR1 MGHRA, CDR2 YSYEKL. The chain's CDR3 is CASSHGSYTNQPQHF. In nucleotides, the CDR3 is TGCGCCAGCAGCCATGGATCCTATACCAATCAGCCCCAGCATTTT.

As for this clonotype: A junction boundary mismatches the germline segment, possibly from a read error. This sequence joins TRBV11-2 and TRBJ2-7, with D perhaps TRBD2 (5 bases). The CDR3 is 18 amino acids. Germline values: CDR1 SGHAT, CDR2 FQNNGV. The CDR3 here is CANSLGWGAKVGTYEQYF. In DNA, the CDR3 is TGTGCCAACAGCTTAGGGTGGGGAGCTAAAGTGGGCACCTACGAACAGTACTTC.

This clonotype came up many times. CDR3 in DNA: TGCGCCAGCAGTGTGGCGGGAGGGCTTAATCAGTTCTTC. It is translated as CASSVAGGLNQFF. The genes are TRBV10-2 and TRBJ2-1; 9 bases agree with TRBD2. V was pared by 4 bases and J by 13 bases, with 8 bases of the junction left unmatched. The CDR3 covers 13 residues. CDR1 WSHSY and CDR2 SAAADI come from the germline V gene.

The chain employs TRBV7-9 and TRBJ2-1; D gene ambiguous. Germline V lookup: CDR1 SEHNR, CDR2 FQNEAQ (reference sequence). CDR3 length: 13 amino acids. Trimming cost V 9 bases and J 7 bases, with 16 bases left between them. The CDR3 protein is CASSQSLVNEQFF. CDR3 sequence (DNA): TGTGCCAGTAGCCAATCTCTGGTGAATGAGCAGTTCTTC.

Points on this clonotype: A much larger clone lies one base from this, so it may be a read error. V and J are TRBV6-6 and TRBJ2-1; a weak D match, TRBD1 (7 bases). CDR1 and CDR2 (germline): MNHNY, SVGAGI (reference sequence). CDR3 length: 14 residues. Here the CDR3 DNA reads TGTGCCAGCAGGGAGGGGGCGGGGTACATTGAGCAGTTCTTC. Its protein is CASREGAGYIEQFF.

The chain couples TRBV28 to TRBJ1-2; D remains unclear. This CDR3 contains 13 residues. Germline lookup yields CDR1 MDHEN and CDR2 SYDVKM. Trimming removed 5 bases from V and 4 bases from J, with 11 bases in between. In DNA, the CDR3 is TGTGCCAGCAGTCTAATCGGCGTCTATGGCTACACCTTC. Its translation: CASSLIGVYGYTF.

This chain joins TRBV30 and TRBJ1-5; 9 bases agree with TRBD1. Trimming cost V 2 bases and J 11 bases; bases outside gene matches: 10. Germline CDR1 reads GTSNPN; CDR2 reads SVGIG (reference sequence). This CDR3 comprises 14 residues. CDR3 nucleotides: TGTGCCTGGAGTCCGGGACAGGGTGTATCAGCCCAGCATTTT. Its translation is CAWSPGQGVSAQHF.

A remark on this clonotype: A junction end diverges from the germline sequence, so it may reflect a read error. This chain uses TRBV11-2 with TRBJ1-2, with D possibly TRBD1 on 5 matching bases. CDR1 SGHAT and CDR2 FQNNGV come from the germline V gene. The CDR3 is made up of 13 amino acids. The CDR3 spells CAISGTLGSGCTF. CDR3 coding DNA: TGTGCCATCAGCGGGACCCTAGGGTCTGGCTGCACCTTC. Full variable domain (remainder filled in from reference TRBV11-2 and TRBJ1-2): EAGVAQSPRYKIIEKRQSVAFWCNPISGHATLYWYQQILGQGPKLLIQFQNNGVVDDSQLPKDRFSAERLKGVDSTLKIQPAKLEDSAVYLCAISGTLGSGCTFGSGTRLTVV.

The sample holds one count of this clonotype. A much larger clone differs by one base, so this may be a read error. The chain has TRBV4-1 and TRBJ2-3; D not resolved. Germline lookup yields CDR1 MGHRA and CDR2 YSYEKL. The CDR3 is made up of 15 amino acids. In DNA, the CDR3 is TGCACCAGCAGCCAAGATCACCGAAGCACAGATACGCAGTATTTT. Residues: CTSSQDHRSTDTQYF.

As regards this clonotype: This clone may be a read error of a much larger clone one base away. The CDR3 reads CASNAGTLTGELLF. The CDR3 region has the DNA TGTGCCAGCAACGCAGGGACTTTAACCGGGGAGCTGCTTTTT. The chain carries TRBV5-5 and TRBJ2-2, with TRBD2 as a possible D gene (6 bases). The CDR3 length is 14 residues. Per germline, CDR1 SGHKS and CDR2 YYEKEE (reference sequence).

This clonotype was counted many times. The chain recombines TRBV13 with TRBJ2-7, with TRBD2 matching over 9 bases. Unmatched junction bases numbered 7, after V lost 3 bases and J lost 7 bases. CDR3 length: 14 amino acids. Per the germline V gene, CDR1 is PRHDT and CDR2 is FYEKMQ (reference sequence). This CDR3 reads CASSLGSGSSEQYF. The CDR3 coding sequence is TGTGCCAGCAGCTTGGGTAGCGGGAGCAGTGAGCAGTACTTC.

Comment on this clonotype: The junction does not match germline at one end; this may be a read error. The chain has TRBV29-1 and TRBJ1-2; D possibly corresponds to TRBD1 (6 bases). From germline, CDR1 is SQVTM and CDR2 ANQGSEA. The CDR3 totals 15 residues. The CDR3 reads CSVDRGAVGAGGHTF. Written as DNA, the CDR3 is TGCAGCGTCGATCGGGGGGCAGTAGGGGCCGGTGGCCACACCTTC.